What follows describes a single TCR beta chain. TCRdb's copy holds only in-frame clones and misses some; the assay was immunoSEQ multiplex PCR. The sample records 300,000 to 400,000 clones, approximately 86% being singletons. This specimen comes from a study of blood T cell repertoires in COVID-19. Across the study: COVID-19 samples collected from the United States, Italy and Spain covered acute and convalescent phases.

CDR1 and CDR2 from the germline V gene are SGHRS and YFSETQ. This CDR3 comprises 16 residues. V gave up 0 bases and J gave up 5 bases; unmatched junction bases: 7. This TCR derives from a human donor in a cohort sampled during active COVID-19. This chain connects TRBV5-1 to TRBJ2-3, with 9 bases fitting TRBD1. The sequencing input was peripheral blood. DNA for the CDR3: TGCGCCAGCAGCTTGGACAGGGGGCAGATAGGAGATACGCAGTATTTT. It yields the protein CASSLDRGQIGDTQYF.